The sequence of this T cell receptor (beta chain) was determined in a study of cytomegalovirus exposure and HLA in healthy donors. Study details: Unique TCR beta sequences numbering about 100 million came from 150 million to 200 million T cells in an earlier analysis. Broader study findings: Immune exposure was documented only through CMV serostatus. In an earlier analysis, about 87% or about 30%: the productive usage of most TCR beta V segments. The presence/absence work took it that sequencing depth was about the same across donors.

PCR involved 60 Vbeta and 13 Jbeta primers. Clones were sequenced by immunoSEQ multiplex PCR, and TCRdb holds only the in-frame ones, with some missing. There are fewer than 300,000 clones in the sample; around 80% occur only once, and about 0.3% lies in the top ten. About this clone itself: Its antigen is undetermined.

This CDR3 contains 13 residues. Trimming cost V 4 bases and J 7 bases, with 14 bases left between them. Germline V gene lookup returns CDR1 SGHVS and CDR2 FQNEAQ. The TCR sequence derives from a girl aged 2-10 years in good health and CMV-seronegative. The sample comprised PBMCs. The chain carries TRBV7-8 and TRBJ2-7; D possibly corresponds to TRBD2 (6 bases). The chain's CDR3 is CASSSLVAGEQYF. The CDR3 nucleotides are TGTGCCAGCAGCTCTCTAGTGGCGGGGGAGCAGTACTTC.